This is a list of T cell receptor beta chains from one sample in a study of T cell repertoires in cytomegalovirus infection. TCRdb re-derived calls from the reads in MiXCR, one entry per CDR3 protein. The sample lists under 40,000 distinct CDR3 sequences, about 48% seen once, with 90% in the top ten. Their cognate antigens are unknown. The source was CD8+ T cells from cultured PBMCs, collected from culture after CMV antigen stimulation. The receptors were gathered from a human donor in good health (CMV status not recorded). Some clones in this sample may be carry-over from other donors' samples. Both conserved end residues are part of each CDR3. A D gene is named only where the DNA matches it firmly. The size of a clone is reported for some rows only, either as once, few or many, or as a class for expanded clones.

>many|TRBV11-2|TRBJ2-5|TRBD1
CASSPGKQGFEETQYF
TGTGCCAGCAGCCCCGGGAAACAGGGGTTTGAGGAGACCCAGTACTTC
>once|TRBV20-1|TRBJ1-5|TRBD1
CSARDQQGGSNQPQHF
TGCAGTGCTAGAGATCAACAGGGGGGGAGCAATCAGCCCCAGCATTTT
>few|TRBV7-8|TRBJ1-2|.
CASSLIEGLYYGYTF
TGTGCCAGCAGCTTAATAGAGGGACTATACTATGGCTACACCTTC
>.|TRBV6-5|TRBJ2-3|TRBD1
CASSSDREGADTQYF
TGTGCCAGCAGTTCCGACAGGGAAGGTGCAGATACGCAGTATTTT
>.|TRBV12-3/TRBV12-4|TRBJ2-1|TRBD2
CASNLAGGIYNEQFF
TGTGCCAGCAACCTAGCGGGAGGCATCTACAATGAGCAGTTCTTC
>few|TRBV4-1|TRBJ1-1|.
CASSQQNLIGVEVAFF
TGCGCCAGCAGCCAACAAAATTTGATAGGGGTGGAAGTAGCTTTCTTT
>.|TRBV20-1|TRBJ2-1|.
CSARDREWNEQFF
TGCAGTGCTAGAGATCGTGAGTGGAATGAGCAGTTCTTC
>few|TRBV7-8|TRBJ2-2|.
CASSFSAGELFF
TGTGCCAGCAGCTTCTCAGCCGGGGAGCTGTTTTTT
>.|TRBV27|TRBJ2-7|TRBD2
CASSLTGGGLYEQYF
TGTGCCAGCAGTTTAACGGGAGGGGGGTTGTACGAGCAGTACTTC
>.|TRBV6-1|TRBJ1-5|.
CASSAYFAYNQPQHF
TGTGCCAGCAGTGCTTATTTCGCTTACAATCAGCCCCAGCATTTT
>.|TRBV27|TRBJ2-2|.
CASSLYRNTGELFF
TGTGCCAGCAGTTTATACAGGAACACCGGGGAGCTGTTTTTT
>.|TRBV24-1|TRBJ2-5|TRBD2
CATSEKRTSGRAEETQYF
TGTGCCACCAGTGAGAAACGGACTAGCGGGAGGGCCGAAGAGACCCAGTACTTC
>.|TRBV4-1|TRBJ1-1|.
CASSLKLTVNTEAFF
TGCGCCAGCAGCCTCAAATTGACGGTGAACACTGAAGCTTTCTTT
>.|TRBV7-8|TRBJ2-5|.
CASSLTPGYQETQYF
TGTGCCAGCAGCCTTACCCCAGGGTACCAAGAGACCCAGTACTTC
>.|TRBV11-2|TRBJ2-4|TRBD2
CASSRGGNIQYF
TGTGCCAGCAGTCGGGGAGGGAACATTCAGTACTTC
>.|TRBV7-8|TRBJ1-1|.
CASSPRTEAFF
TGTGCCAGCAGCCCTAGAACTGAAGCTTTCTTT